The clone carrying this T cell receptor (beta chain) occurred once. As yet, its antigen is unknown. Libraries were prepared by immunoSEQ multiplex PCR; TCRdb keeps only in-frame clonotypes and omits some of them. The repertoire holds more than 85,000 clones, more than 85% seen once, with 2% to 2.5% in the top ten. This entry is derived from a study of graft-versus-host responses after intestinal transplantation. Study-level information: Transplantation in recipients was multivisceral, liver-intestinal, or isolated intestinal. Recipients uniformly received anti-thymocyte globulin induction, followed by tacrolimus and steroids for around 3 years. Study-level findings and limits: GvH clones were identified in recipient marrow, with some first appearing in ileum or blood.

This clonotype was sampled from a human donor who received an intestinal transplant. The sample in question was unstimulated CD8+ T cells sorted from spleen or lymph node cells, obtained before intestinal transplant.

Here the CDR3 DNA reads TGCGCCAGCAGCCCCGGGGATAACTATGGCTACACCTTC. It translates to CASSPGDNYGYTF. This chain connects TRBV4-1 to TRBJ1-2; D call uncertain. CDR1 MGHRA and CDR2 YSYEKL come from the germline V gene. The CDR3 is made up of 13 amino acids. Trimming took 4 bases from V and 1 from J, leaving 7 bases between them.